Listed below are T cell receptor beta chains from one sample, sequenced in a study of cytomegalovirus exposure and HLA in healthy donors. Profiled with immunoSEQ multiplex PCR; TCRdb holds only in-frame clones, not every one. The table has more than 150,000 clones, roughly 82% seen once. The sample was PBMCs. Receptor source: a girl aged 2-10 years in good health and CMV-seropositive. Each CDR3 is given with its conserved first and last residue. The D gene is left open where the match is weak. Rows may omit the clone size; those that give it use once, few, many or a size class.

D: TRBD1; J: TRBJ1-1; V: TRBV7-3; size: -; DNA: TGTGCCAGCAGCCCAATGTTTTACAGGGGCGCGAACACTGAAGCTTTCTTT; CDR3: CASSPMFYRGANTEAFF
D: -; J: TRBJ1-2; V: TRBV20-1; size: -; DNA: TGCAGTGCCCGGCGGGGGGATGGCTACACCTTC; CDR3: CSARRGDGYTF
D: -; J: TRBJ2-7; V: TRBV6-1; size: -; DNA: TGTGCCAGCAGTGCGGAGGGAGCCTCCTCCGAGCAGTACTTC; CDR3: CASSAEGASSEQYF
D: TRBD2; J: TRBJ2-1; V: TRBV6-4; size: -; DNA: TGTGCCAGCAGTCCGGGACTAGCGGAAAATGAGCAGTTCTTC; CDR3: CASSPGLAENEQFF
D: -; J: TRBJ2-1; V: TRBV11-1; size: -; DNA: TGTGCCAGCAGCTTCCGGCGGGGGCCCAACAATGAGCAGTTCTTC; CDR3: CASSFRRGPNNEQFF
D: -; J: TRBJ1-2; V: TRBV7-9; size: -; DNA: TGTGCCAGCAGCTTAAATGGAGGGGATGGCTACACCTTC; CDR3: CASSLNGGDGYTF
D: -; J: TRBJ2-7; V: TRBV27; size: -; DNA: TGTGCCAGCAGTTTACGGGGGGCCCTCTACGAGCAGTACTTC; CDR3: CASSLRGALYEQYF
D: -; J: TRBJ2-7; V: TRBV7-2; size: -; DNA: TGTGCCAGCAGCTTAGGGAGGAACTACGAGCAGTACTTC; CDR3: CASSLGRNYEQYF
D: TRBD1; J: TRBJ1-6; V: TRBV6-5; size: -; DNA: TGTGCCAGCAGTTATGGGACAGCCAACAATTCACCCCTCCACTTT; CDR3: CASSYGTANNSPLHF
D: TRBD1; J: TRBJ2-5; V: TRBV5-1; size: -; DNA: TGCGCCAGCAGCTTTCAGGGAAGGGCAGGGGGCGAAGAGACCCAGTACTTC; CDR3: CASSFQGRAGGEETQYF
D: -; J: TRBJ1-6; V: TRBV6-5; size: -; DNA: TGTGCCAGCAGCCCCGTAGAGTCACCCCTCCACTTT; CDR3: CASSPVESPLHF
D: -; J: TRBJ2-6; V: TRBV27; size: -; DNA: TGTGCCAGCAGTTTAGTCGGGTCGGGGGCCAACGTCCTGACTTTC; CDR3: CASSLVGSGANVLTF
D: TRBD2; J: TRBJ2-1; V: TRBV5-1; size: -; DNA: TGCGCCAGCAGCTTGGTGGTCTTCGGCCTACCTAGCGGGAGAACCAATGAGCAGTTCTTC; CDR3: CASSLVVFGLPSGRTNEQFF
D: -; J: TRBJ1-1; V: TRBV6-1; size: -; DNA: TGTGCCAGCATTCTGACAGTAGGAGCTTTCTTT; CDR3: CASILTVGAFF
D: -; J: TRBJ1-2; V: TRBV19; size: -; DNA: TGTGCCAGTAGTATCTTTGGCAGCGTCTATGGCTACACCTTC; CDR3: CASSIFGSVYGYTF
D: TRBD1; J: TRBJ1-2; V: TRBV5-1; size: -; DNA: TGCGCCAGCAGCCAAAGAGACAGGGCACCTAACTATGGCTACACCTTC; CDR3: CASSQRDRAPNYGYTF
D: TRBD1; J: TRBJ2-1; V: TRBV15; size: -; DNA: TGTGCCACCAGCACAAACCGGGACAGGGGATTCCTAGTCCACTACAATGAGCAGTTCTTC; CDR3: CATSTNRDRGFLVHYNEQFF
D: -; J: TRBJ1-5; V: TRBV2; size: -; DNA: TGTGCCAGCAACATCATAAATTACAGGGTCAATCAGCCCCAGCATTTT; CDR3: CASNIINYRVNQPQHF
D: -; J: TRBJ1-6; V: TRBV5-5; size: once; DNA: TGTGCCAGCAGCACGGCCCGAAACAGGGTTAATTCACCCCTCCACTTT; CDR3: CASSTARNRVNSPLHF
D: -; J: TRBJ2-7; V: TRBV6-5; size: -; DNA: TGTGCCAGCAGTTCCTACCCAAGGACAGATACGGGGGGGCAGTACTTC; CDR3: CASSSYPRTDTGGQYF
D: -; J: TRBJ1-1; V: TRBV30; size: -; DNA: TGTGCCTTCTACTCTAAGGGCTTTGGGAGTGAAGCTTTCTTT; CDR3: CAFYSKGFGSEAFF
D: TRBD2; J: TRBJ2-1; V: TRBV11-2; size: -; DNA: TGTGCCAGCAGCCTATGGACTAGCGGGAGGGGCAATGAGCAGTTCTTC; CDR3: CASSLWTSGRGNEQFF
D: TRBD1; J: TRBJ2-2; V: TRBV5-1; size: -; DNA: TGCGCCAGCAGCCCGGGACAGTTCACCGGGGAGCTGTTTTTT; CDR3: CASSPGQFTGELFF
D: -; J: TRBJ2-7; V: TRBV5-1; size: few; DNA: TGCGCCAGCGGCGGGACAGCCTACGAGCAGTACTTC; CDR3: CASGGTAYEQYF
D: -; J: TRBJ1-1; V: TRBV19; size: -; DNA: TGTGTCTCCGCAGGTACCACTGAAGCTTTCTTT; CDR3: CVSAGTTEAFF
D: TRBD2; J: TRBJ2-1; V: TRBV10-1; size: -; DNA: TGCGCCAGCAGTGAGCGGGAGGCCTACAATGAGCAGTTCTTC; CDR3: CASSEREAYNEQFF
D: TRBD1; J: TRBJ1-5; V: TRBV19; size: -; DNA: TGTGCCAGTAGTATCTTACAGGGGTTTCAGCCCCAGCATTTT; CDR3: CASSILQGFQPQHF
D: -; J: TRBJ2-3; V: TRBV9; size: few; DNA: TGTGCCAGCAGCGTAGGACTACTTACTAGCACAGATACGCAGTATTTT; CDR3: CASSVGLLTSTDTQYF
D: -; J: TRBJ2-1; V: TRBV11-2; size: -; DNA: TGTGCCAGCAGCTTGGGTCTAGGAGGTTACAATGAGCAGTTCTTC; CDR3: CASSLGLGGYNEQFF
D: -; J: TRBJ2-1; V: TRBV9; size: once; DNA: TGTGCCAGCAGCGTAGTAGGCGGGACCTACAATGAGCAGTTCTTC; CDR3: CASSVVGGTYNEQFF
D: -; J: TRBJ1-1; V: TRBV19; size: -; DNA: TGTGCCAGTAGTATATCTGTGAACACTGAAGCTTTCTTT; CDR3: CASSISVNTEAFF
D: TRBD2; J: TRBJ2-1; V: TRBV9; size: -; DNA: TGTGCCAGCAGCGGAAAACTAGCGGGGGACTCCTACAATGAGCAGTTCTTC; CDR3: CASSGKLAGDSYNEQFF
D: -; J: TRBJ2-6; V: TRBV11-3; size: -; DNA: TGTGCCAGCAGCTTAGATCCCCCGGGCTCTGGGGCCAACGTCCTGACTTTC; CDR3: CASSLDPPGSGANVLTF
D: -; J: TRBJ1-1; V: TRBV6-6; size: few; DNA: TGTGCCAGCATTAAGGGGACTACTGAAGCTTTCTTT; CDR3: CASIKGTTEAFF
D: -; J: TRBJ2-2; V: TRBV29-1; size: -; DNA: TGCAGCGTTGAATACTGGACAGCAAACACCGGGGAGCTGTTTTTT; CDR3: CSVEYWTANTGELFF
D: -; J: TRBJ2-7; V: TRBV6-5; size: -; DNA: TGTGCCAGCAAAGTCGAGGGGGGGAACGAGCAGTACTTC; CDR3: CASKVEGGNEQYF
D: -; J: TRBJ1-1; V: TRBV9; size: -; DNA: TGTGCCAGCAGCGTATACCCATTAATGGCAGGCCAGGGCACTGAAGCTTTCTTT; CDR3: CASSVYPLMAGQGTEAFF
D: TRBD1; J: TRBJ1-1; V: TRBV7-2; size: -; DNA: TGTGCCAGCAGAAGACAGGGTATTGCCACTGAAGCTTTCTTT; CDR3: CASRRQGIATEAFF
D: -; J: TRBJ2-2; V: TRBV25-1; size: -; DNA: TGTGCCAGCACCCGGCCCACAGGGGGGGCCGGGGAGCTGTTTTTT; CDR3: CASTRPTGGAGELFF
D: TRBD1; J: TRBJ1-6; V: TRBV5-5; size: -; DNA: TGTGCCAGCAGCCACCCGACAGGGATGAATTCACCCCTCCACTTT; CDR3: CASSHPTGMNSPLHF
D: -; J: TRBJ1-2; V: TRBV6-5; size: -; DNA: TGTGCCAGCAGTATCGGACATACACATGGCTACACCTTC; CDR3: CASSIGHTHGYTF
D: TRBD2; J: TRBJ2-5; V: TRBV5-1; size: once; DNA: TGCGCCAGCAGCTTGGAGTTAGCGGGAGCGCGGGAGACCCAGTACTTC; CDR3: CASSLELAGARETQYF
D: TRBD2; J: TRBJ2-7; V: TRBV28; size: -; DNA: TGTGCCAGCAGTTACCTTAGCGGGAGAGGATACGAGCAGTACTTC; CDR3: CASSYLSGRGYEQYF
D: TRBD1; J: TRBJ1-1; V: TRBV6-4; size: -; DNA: TGTGCCAGCAGTGACTCAGGGGGCAGCACTGAAGCTTTCTTT; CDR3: CASSDSGGSTEAFF
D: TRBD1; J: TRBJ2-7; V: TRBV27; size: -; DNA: TGTGCCAGCAAAAATGACAGGGGGCGCTTGTCCCGCGAGCAGTACTTC; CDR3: CASKNDRGRLSREQYF
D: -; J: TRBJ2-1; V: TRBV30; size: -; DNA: TGTGCCTGGAACCCTACTCCGGGTGAGCAGTTCTTC; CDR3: CAWNPTPGEQFF